This T cell receptor (beta chain) derives from a study of blood T cell repertoires in COVID-19. Measured with immunoSEQ multiplex PCR; TCRdb has only the in-frame clones, and not every one. The sample lists about 240,000 clones, 86% occurring once. Unmatched junction bases numbered 9, after V lost 6 bases and J lost 6 bases. This CDR3 is built from 13 residues. Germline-derived CDR1 and CDR2 are SQVTM and ANQGSEA. A single count supports this clone. The sequence came from a woman between 50 and 59 years old with COVID-19, enrolled during active disease. This chain joins TRBV29-1 and TRBJ2-3; TRBD1 matches 7 bases. The sample taken for sequencing was peripheral blood. The CDR3 loop reads CSVTGHGGDTQYF. The CDR3 region has the DNA TGCAGCGTGACAGGGCATGGCGGCGATACGCAGTATTTT.